Listed here are 11 T cell receptor beta chains from one sample, sequenced in a study of OX40 agonist ivuxolimab in advanced cancers. Some clones are missing from TCRdb's copy, which holds only in-frame ones; the method was immunoSEQ multiplex PCR. The sample has under 100,000 clones, 70% to 90% seen once. The input for sequencing was CD4+ or CD8+ T cells sorted from blood, taken in a trial of the OX40 agonist ivuxolimab. Receptors originate from an adult with an advanced solid tumor such as melanoma, head and neck, liver or kidney cancer.

In the case of this clone: This same CDR3 is encoded by further DNA sequences in the sample. The rearrangement joins TRBV9 to TRBJ2-7; 9 bases map to TRBD1. Germline CDR1 reads SGDLS; CDR2 reads YYNGEE. CDR3 length: 18 amino acids. After removal of 0 bases from V and 0 bases from J, the junction contained 10 bases not matched to a gene. The CDR3 sequence: CASSVVPGGTGSSYEQYF. CDR3 coding DNA: TGTGCCAGCAGCGTAGTCCCAGGGGGGACAGGGAGCTCCTACGAGCAGTACTTC.

This sequence joins TRBV5-5 and TRBJ2-7, with a tentative D call TRBD2 (6 bases). This CDR3 is 13 amino acids long. Trimming took off 6 bases at V and 3 bases at J, with 13 bases between the two ends. The V gene's germline CDR1 is SGHKS and CDR2 YYEKEE (reference sequence). CDR3 residues: CASTGGARYEQYF. CDR3 in DNA: TGTGCCAGCACAGGAGGGGCTCGCTACGAGCAGTACTTC.

This sequence joins TRBV5-8 and TRBJ1-1, with TRBD1 identical over 8 bases. After removal of 0 bases from V and 1 base from J, the junction contained 5 bases not matched to a gene. The germline CDR1 and CDR2 sequences are SGHTS and YDEGEE. The length of the CDR3 is 16 residues. CDR3 in amino acids: CASSLATGVGNTEAFF. The CDR3 DNA reads as TGTGCCAGCAGCTTGGCGACAGGGGTGGGGAACACTGAAGCTTTCTTT.

This clone has a single count. The CDR3 region is CASSQEPGMQFF. CDR3 nucleotides: TGTGCCAGCAGCCAAGAGCCCGGGATGCAGTTCTTC. The genes are TRBV5-5 and TRBJ2-1; weak D call: TRBD2 (5 bases). The CDR3 has 12 amino acids. Trimming took 4 bases from V and 12 from J, leaving 14 bases between them. Germline loops: CDR1 SGHKS, CDR2 YYEKEE (reference sequence).

The chain recombines TRBV7-8 with TRBJ2-7; 14 bases line up with TRBD2. Germline CDR1 SGHVS, CDR2 FQNEAQ. The CDR3 contains 16 residues. Trimming at V came to 5 bases and at J to 7 bases, leaving 10 bases not matched to a gene. CDR3 bases: TGTGCCAGCAGCAAATCCGGGACTAGCGGGAGTAGGGAGCAGTACTTC. Its protein product is CASSKSGTSGSREQYF.

The chain employs TRBV10-1 and TRBJ2-2; TRBD2 agrees at 12 bases. CDR1 and CDR2 (germline): WNHNN, SYGVQD (reference sequence). This CDR3 spans 17 amino acids. The trim removed 2 bases at V and 6 bases at J, leaving 7 bases unmatched. DNA of the CDR3: TGCGCCAGCAGTGAGAGCGGACTAGCGGGATCTTCCGGGGAGCTGTTTTTT. Amino acids: CASSESGLAGSSGELFF.

The rearrangement links TRBV5-4 to TRBJ2-3; D ambiguous. There are 13 residues in the CDR3. CDR1 and CDR2 (germline): SGHNT, YYREEE (reference sequence). V lost 4 bases and J 1 base, leaving 7 bases between the germline ends. CDR3 nucleotide sequence: TGTGCCAGCAGCGTGGAGCGCACAGATACGCAGTATTTT. Its translation: CASSVERTDTQYF.

This sequence joins TRBV9 and TRBJ2-2; TRBD1 matches 7 bases. The CDR3 runs 17 residues. The germline gives CDR1 SGDLS, CDR2 YYNGEE. With V trimmed by 0 bases and J by 4 bases, 9 bases remained unmatched. Here the CDR3 DNA reads TGTGCCAGCAGCGTAGCGGGACGGACAGGCGGCACCGGGGAGCTGTTTTTT. It translates to CASSVAGRTGGTGELFF. Based on the CDR3 plus reference TRBV9 and TRBJ2-2, the full variable domain is DSGVTQTPKHLITATGQRVTLRCSPRSGDLSVYWYQQSLDQGLQFLIQYYNGEERAKGNILERFSAQQFPDLHSELNLSSLELGDSALYFCASSVAGRTGGTGELFFGEGSRLTVL.

The chain carries TRBV5-1 and TRBJ2-1; 7 nucleotides align to TRBD1. The CDR3 is 16 amino acids. V lost 2 bases, J lost 0 bases, and 5 bases stayed unmatched. Germline values: CDR1 SGHRS, CDR2 YFSETQ. The CDR3 protein is CASSFRAGGSYNEQFF. The CDR3 DNA is TGCGCCAGCAGCTTTAGGGCAGGGGGCTCCTACAATGAGCAGTTCTTC.

The rearrangement uses TRBV7-2 and TRBJ2-7; perhaps TRBD2 as D (6 bases). The ends were cut back, 5 bases at V and 0 bases at J, with 14 bases in the middle. The CDR3 covers 15 residues. Per the germline V gene, CDR1 is SGHTA and CDR2 is FQGNSA. The CDR3 sequence: CASSRTGVNSYEQYF. The CDR3 nucleotides read TGTGCCAGCAGCCGGACGGGGGTTAACTCCTACGAGCAGTACTTC. The variable domain in full, completed from reference TRBV7-2 and TRBJ2-7, reads GAGVSQSPSNKVTEKGKDVELRCDPISGHTALYWYRQSLGQGLEFLIYFQGNSAPDKSGLPSDRFSAERTGGSVSTLTIQRTQQEDSAVYLCASSRTGVNSYEQYFGPGTRLTVT.

The genes are TRBV15 and TRBJ2-1, with 8 bases aligning to TRBD2. CDR1 and CDR2 from the germline V gene are LNHNV and YYDKDF (reference sequence). The length of the CDR3 is 15 residues. The V and J ends lost 2 bases and 3 bases, in that order; junction bases with no gene match: 3. The CDR3 DNA sequence: TGTGCCACCAGCAGATCGGGGGGGAACTACAATGAGCAGTTCTTC. It is translated as CATSRSGGNYNEQFF.